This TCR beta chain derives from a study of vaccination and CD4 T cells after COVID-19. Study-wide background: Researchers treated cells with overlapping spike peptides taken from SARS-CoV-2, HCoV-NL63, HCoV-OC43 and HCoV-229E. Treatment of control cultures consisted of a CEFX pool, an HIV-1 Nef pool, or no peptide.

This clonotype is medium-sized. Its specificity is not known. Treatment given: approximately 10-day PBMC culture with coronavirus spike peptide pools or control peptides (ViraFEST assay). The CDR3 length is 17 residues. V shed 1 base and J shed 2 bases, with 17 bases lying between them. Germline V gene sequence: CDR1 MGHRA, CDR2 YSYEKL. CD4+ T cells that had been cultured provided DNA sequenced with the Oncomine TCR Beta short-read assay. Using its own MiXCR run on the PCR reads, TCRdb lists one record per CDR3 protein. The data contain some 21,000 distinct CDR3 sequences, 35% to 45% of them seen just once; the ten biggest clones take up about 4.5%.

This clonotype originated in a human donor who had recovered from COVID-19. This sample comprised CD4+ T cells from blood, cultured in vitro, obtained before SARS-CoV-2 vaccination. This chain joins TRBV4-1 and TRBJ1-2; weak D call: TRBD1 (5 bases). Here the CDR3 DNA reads TGCGCCAGCAGCCAAGGGGTGGGGGAAAAGGGGAACTATGGCTACACCTTC. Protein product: CASSQGVGEKGNYGYTF.